The clone carrying this T cell receptor beta chain came up a few times. Its antigen is unidentified. These data belong to a study of cytomegalovirus exposure and HLA in healthy donors. Notes on the study in general: Previous analysis showed most TCR beta V segments were productive about 90% or about 30% of the time. A list of 164 TCR beta chains associated with cytomegalovirus was given. V segments that were indistinguishable, TRBV6-2 and TRBV6-3 among them, were omitted from analysis. It was reported in a later analysis that an Asian-associated ancestry cluster showed fewer N-insertions than the 666-donor mean.

Germline CDR1 and CDR2: SGHVS and FQNEAQ. The CDR3 totals 16 residues. Between the trimmed V and J ends, which lost 5 bases and 4 bases, there was a span of 15 bases. The PCR employed 60 Vbeta primers together with 13 Jbeta primers. Repertoires were generated with immunoSEQ multiplex PCR, while TCRdb's copy carries only in-frame clones and drops some. The repertoire includes 150,000 to 180,000 clones, about 75% of them detected once, and over 1.1% sits in the top ten. Sequencing was carried out using PBMCs. This TCR came from a man younger than 35 in good health and CMV-seronegative. The V call is TRBV7-8, the J call TRBJ1-6, with D perhaps TRBD1 (5 bases). Here the CDR3 reads CASSPWGGDYNSPLHF. The CDR3 DNA is TGTGCCAGCAGCCCCTGGGGGGGGGATTATAATTCACCCCTCCACTTT.